The present entry profiles one TCR beta chain with its context. Its antigen is not identified. TCRdb recomputed calls from the RT-PCR reads with MiXCR, one row per CDR3 protein. Of about 540,000 distinct CDR3 sequences listed, less than 25% are singletons. This sample is drawn from a study of response to subunit inactivated influenza vaccine. Study conclusions and caveats: With each seasonal influenza vaccination, the authors suggested, few new T cells are recruited.

The V and J ends lost 4 bases and 5 bases, in that order; junction bases with no gene match: 4. The CDR3 is made up of 14 amino acids. CDR1 and CDR2 (germline): DFQATT, SNEGSKA (reference sequence). These records were also assigned to another study, of T cells expressing NK-cell markers. That source notes: Template switching by 5'RACE with UMIs generated the TCR beta cDNA. Source material for TCR beta repertoires consisted of sorted CD3+CD56+NKG2C+, CD3+CD56+NKG2C- and CD3+CD56-NKG2C+ T cells. NKG2C+ dominant clonotypes from roughly 6 donors made up about 1.0-7.0% of CD8+ T cells.

The source of this sequence is a man over 45 who received an inactivated influenza vaccine. Sample: CD4+ T cells sorted from PBMCs, taken 11 to 12 days after vaccination. This rearrangement joins TRBV20-1 to TRBJ2-2; 10 nucleotides agree with TRBD1. The CDR3: CSAKTGQGTGELFF. DNA for the CDR3: TGCAGTGCTAAGACGGGACAGGGGACCGGGGAGCTGTTTTTT.